The 10 T cell receptor beta chains presented below share a single source sample, sequenced in a study of technical replicates of blood from a handful of donors. The method was immunoSEQ multiplex PCR; TCRdb's version includes in-frame clones alone and lacks a portion of them. This table has 60,000 to 90,000 clones, around 90% appearing once. The sequenced sample was T cells isolated from PBMCs. Receptors originate from a human donor in good health.

V is TRBV5-6 and J is TRBJ1-2; 11 nucleotides match TRBD1. The CDR3 is made up of 17 amino acids. V was pared by 3 bases and J by 2 bases, with 9 bases of the junction left unmatched. Germline assignment: CDR1 SGHDT and CDR2 YYEEEE. CDR3 nucleotides: TGTGCCAGCAGCTCAACATTTTGGGACAGGGGGAACTATGGCTACACCTTC. This codes for CASSSTFWDRGNYGYTF.

In this sample, this clone turned up a few times. V and J are TRBV20-1 and TRBJ1-1; D is undetermined. The V and J ends lost 6 bases and 7 bases respectively, with 12 bases between them. CDR1 and CDR2 from the germline V gene are DFQATT and SNEGSKA (reference sequence). The CDR3 has 11 residues. Here the CDR3 reads CSAHGGYEAFF. The CDR3 coding sequence is TGCAGTGCCCATGGCGGATATGAAGCTTTCTTT.

This clone came up once. This chain joins TRBV27 and TRBJ1-2; 10 positions agree with TRBD1. CDR1 and CDR2 from the germline V gene are MNHEY and SMNVEV (reference sequence). J was trimmed by 7 bases and V by 7 bases; bases with no gene match: 15. The CDR3 totals 16 residues. The CDR3 coding sequence is TGTGCCAGCAAGTCGGACAGGGGGATGAGGCATGGTGGCTACACCTTC. Residues: CASKSDRGMRHGGYTF.

The J gene is TRBJ2-1, the V gene TRBV4-1, with 10 bases aligning to TRBD2. CDR3 length: 16 amino acids. V was pared by 4 bases and J by 4 bases, with 7 bases of the junction left unmatched. Germline values: CDR1 MGHRA, CDR2 YSYEKL. The CDR3 region is CASSPGLAGVYNEQFF. CDR3 sequence (DNA): TGCGCCAGCAGCCCGGGGCTAGCGGGGGTATACAATGAGCAGTTCTTC.

This clone was observed once. The chain carries TRBV9 and TRBJ2-5, with a tentative D call TRBD2 (6 bases). This CDR3 has 17 residues. Per the germline V gene, CDR1 is SGDLS and CDR2 is YYNGEE. V dropped 4 bases and J dropped 1 base, with 20 bases sitting between them. The DNA of the CDR3 is TGTGCCAGCAGCCCCCCCAATGCAGGGAGGACCCAAGAGACCCAGTACTTC. Amino acids: CASSPPNAGRTQETQYF.

This chain links TRBV27 with TRBJ2-6; D is unresolved. The ends were cut back, 2 bases at V and 1 base at J, with 3 bases in the middle. The CDR3 runs to 14 residues. Germline CDR1 reads MNHEY; CDR2 reads SMNVEV (reference sequence). The CDR3 DNA sequence: TGTGCCAGCAGTTTACTTTCTGGGGCCAACGTCCTGACTTTC. This codes for CASSLLSGANVLTF.

This chain connects TRBV10-3 to TRBJ1-4; TRBD1 agrees at 9 bases. The CDR3 covers 15 residues. From germline, CDR1 is ENHRY and CDR2 SYGVKD. Trimming removed 4 bases from V and 6 bases from J; junction bases left unmatched: 6. The CDR3 bases are TGTGCCATCAGTGCCAGACAGGGGGGGGATGAAAAACTGTTTTTT. Protein product: CAISARQGGDEKLFF.

CDR3 region: CASSQDRGLNTEAFF. The DNA for the CDR3 is TGCGCCAGCAGCCAAGATCGAGGATTGAACACTGAAGCTTTCTTT. This chain joins TRBV4-3 and TRBJ1-1; D is unresolved. This CDR3 is 15 amino acids long. Per germline, CDR1 LGHNA and CDR2 YSLEER. V gave up 0 bases and J gave up 0 bases, with 8 bases separating them.

The chain joins TRBV5-4 to TRBJ2-6; D not resolved. V lost 3 bases and J 0 bases, leaving 4 bases between the germline ends. Germline V gene sequence: CDR1 SGHNT, CDR2 YYREEE (reference sequence). The CDR3 consists of 14 residues. Here the CDR3 DNA reads TGTGCCAGCAGCTGGAGCTCTGGGGCCAACGTCCTGACTTTC. Its translation: CASSWSSGANVLTF. Together with reference TRBV5-4 and TRBJ2-6, the CDR3 gives the full variable domain: ETGVTQSPTHLIKTRGQQVTLRCSSQSGHNTVSWYQQALGQGPQFIFQYYREEENGRGNFPPRFSGLQFPNYSSELNVNALELDDSALYLCASSWSSGANVLTFGAGSRLTVL.

The CDR3 region has the DNA TGTGCCAGCAGCCAACCGGGAGGGGGTAATGAGCAGTTCTTC. It specifies CASSQPGGGNEQFF. The chain carries TRBV4-2 and TRBJ2-1; 8 bases match TRBD2. The ends lost 2 bases at V and 7 bases at J; junction bases unmatched: 4. Germline CDR1 is LGHNA and CDR2 is YNFKEQ. This CDR3 has 14 amino acids.